The following is a T cell receptor (beta chain) sequence with its context. CDR1 and CDR2 (germline): SGHAT, FQNNGV. The CDR3 contains 15 residues. The germline V and J ends were trimmed by 5 bases and 5 bases, with 15 bases remaining between them. This specimen comes from a study of blood T cell repertoires in COVID-19. About the research overall: The analysed material was cDNA or gDNA that came from T cells, B-cell-depleted T cells, or PBMCs.

Authors' methods: For nucleated cells, counts were estimated from reference gene primer amplification. TCRdb's table, derived via immunoSEQ multiplex PCR, lists solely in-frame clones and lacks some. That table supplies the V and J calls and clone size; D and trimming were determined from the DNA. The sample comprises hundreds of thousands of clones, about 70% of which are singletons, and about 3.5% rests with the top ten. The rearrangement joins TRBV11-2 to TRBJ1-4; D is perhaps TRBD1 (5 bases). The sample taken for sequencing was peripheral blood. The origin of this receptor is an elderly woman with acute or convalescent COVID-19. CDR3 sequence (DNA): TGTGCCAGCAGCCCAACCCTGACAGCGAATGAAAAACTGTTTTTT. Amino acids: CASSPTLTANEKLFF.